This entry lists 6 T cell receptor beta chains sequenced from one sample in a study of T cell responses to AZD1222 COVID-19 vaccine. Assay used: immunoSEQ multiplex PCR; TCRdb lists only in-frame clones, some missing. The sample contains tens of thousands of clones, more than 70% of which appear only once. This specimen consisted of peripheral blood, obtained on day 0 of AZD1222 vaccination. All receptors come from an adult in good health.

The rearrangement uses TRBV25-1 and TRBJ1-2; 7 positions agree with TRBD1. Germline-derived CDR1 and CDR2 are MGHDK and SYGVNS. V trimming: 4 bases; J trimming: 7 bases; junction bases outside the gene matches: 15. CDR3 length: 16 residues. The CDR3 DNA is TGTGCCAGCAGTGTGGCCGGGACAGTCACCCTTGGTGGCTACACCTTC. It codes for CASSVAGTVTLGGYTF.

V is TRBV19 and J is TRBJ1-4; 8 positions agree with TRBD1. Germline CDR1 and CDR2: LNHDA and SQIVND (reference sequence). CDR3 size: 13 residues. J was trimmed by 5 bases and V by 7 bases; bases with no gene match: 3. The CDR3 protein is CASKGTGNEKLFF. The CDR3 DNA reads TGTGCCAGTAAAGGGACAGGCAATGAAAAACTGTTTTTT.

The chain is built from TRBV27 and TRBJ2-7; 10 nucleotides agree with TRBD1. V gave up 5 bases and J gave up 2 bases; unmatched junction bases: 6. Germline CDR1 is MNHEY and CDR2 is SMNVEV (reference sequence). This CDR3 has 15 residues. CDR3 nucleotide sequence: TGTGCCAGCAGTCCCCCAGGGACAGGGGCCTACGAGCAGTACTTC. It codes for CASSPPGTGAYEQYF.

The chain employs TRBV6-1 and TRBJ2-1; D might be TRBD1 or TRBD2, each matching 5 bases. V was trimmed by 3 bases and J by 8 bases, leaving 14 bases between them. CDR3 length equals 14 residues. CDR1 and CDR2 (germline): MNHNS, SASEGT. Written as DNA, the CDR3 is TGTGCCAGCAGTGAGCCGGGGACCGCAGATGAGCAGTTCTTC. Protein product: CASSEPGTADEQFF.

The chain combines TRBV6-5 with TRBJ2-1, with TRBD1 identical over 7 bases. The length of the CDR3 is 15 residues. Germline trimming cut 6 bases from V and 0 bases from J; bases unmatched to any gene: 5. Per germline, CDR1 MNHEY and CDR2 SVGAGI. DNA of the CDR3: TGTGCCAGCAGCCAATCAGGGGGCTCCTACAATGAGCAGTTCTTC. Translation gives CASSQSGGSYNEQFF.

This chain connects TRBV4-1 to TRBJ2-1, with TRBD1 matching 7 bases. The CDR3 consists of 16 residues. Losses at the gene ends were 0 bases for V and 10 bases for J; bases not matched to a gene: 12. Germline V gene data show CDR1 as MGHRA and CDR2 as YSYEKL. Here the CDR3 DNA reads TGCGCCAGCAGCCAAGACAAAGCAGGGGGTGGAGAGGAGCAGTTCTTC. Translating it yields CASSQDKAGGGEEQFF.